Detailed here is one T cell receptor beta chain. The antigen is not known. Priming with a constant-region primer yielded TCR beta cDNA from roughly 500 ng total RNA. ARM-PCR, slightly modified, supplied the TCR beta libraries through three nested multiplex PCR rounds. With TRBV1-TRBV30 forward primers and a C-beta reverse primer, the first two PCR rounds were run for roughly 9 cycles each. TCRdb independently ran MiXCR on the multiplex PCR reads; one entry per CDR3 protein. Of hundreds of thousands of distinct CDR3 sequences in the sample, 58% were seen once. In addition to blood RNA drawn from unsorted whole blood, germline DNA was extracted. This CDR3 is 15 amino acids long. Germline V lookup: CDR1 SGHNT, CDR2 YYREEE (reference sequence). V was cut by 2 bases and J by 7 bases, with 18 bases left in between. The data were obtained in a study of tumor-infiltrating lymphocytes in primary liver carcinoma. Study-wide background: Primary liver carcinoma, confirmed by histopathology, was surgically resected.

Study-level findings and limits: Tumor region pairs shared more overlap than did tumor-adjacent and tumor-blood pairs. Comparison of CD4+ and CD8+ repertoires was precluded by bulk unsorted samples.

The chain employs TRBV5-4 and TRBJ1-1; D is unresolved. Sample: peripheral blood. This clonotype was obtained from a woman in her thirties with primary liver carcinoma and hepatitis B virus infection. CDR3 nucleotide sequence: TGTGCCAGCAGCTTAGCGGACGGAGTGAACGTTGAAGCTTTCTTT. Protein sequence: CASSLADGVNVEAFF.